This entry lists 20 T cell receptor beta chains sequenced from one sample in a study of T cell responses to AZD1222 COVID-19 vaccine. TCRdb's table, derived via immunoSEQ multiplex PCR, lists solely in-frame clones and lacks some. This table holds 20,000 to 30,000 clones, around 90% found once. The sequenced sample was peripheral blood, obtained 28 days after the second AZD1222 dose. Receptors originate from an adult who received the AZD1222 COVID-19 vaccine.

This chain connects TRBV9 to TRBJ1-6; D not certain. V dropped 4 bases and J dropped 7 bases, with 15 bases sitting between them. The germline CDR1 and CDR2 sequences are SGDLS and YYNGEE. This CDR3 contains 15 residues. In DNA, the CDR3 is TGTGCCAGCAGCCCCCAGCGTATCGTAAATTCACCCCTCCACTTT. Its translation is CASSPQRIVNSPLHF. The complete variable domain, with remaining parts taken from reference TRBV9 and TRBJ1-6, reads DSGVTQTPKHLITATGQRVTLRCSPRSGDLSVYWYQQSLDQGLQFLIQYYNGEERAKGNILERFSAQQFPDLHSELNLSSLELGDSALYFCASSPQRIVNSPLHFGNGTRLTVT.

CDR3 in amino acids: CASSQGDRETGELFF. The CDR3 nucleotides read TGCGCCAGCAGCCAAGGGGACAGAGAGACCGGGGAGCTGTTTTTT. V gene TRBV4-1 combines with J gene TRBJ2-2, with 7 positions matching TRBD1. The V and J ends lost 1 base and 5 bases, in that order; junction bases with no gene match: 4. The CDR3 has 15 amino acids. Germline V gives CDR1 MGHRA, CDR2 YSYEKL.

As DNA, the CDR3 is TGTGCCAGCAGCCAAGCCGGCAGCAATCAGCCCCAGCATTTT. Amino acids: CASSQAGSNQPQHF. The chain carries TRBV3-1 (or the pseudogene TRBV3-2) and TRBJ1-5; D is ambiguous. Looked up from germline, CDR1 is LGHDT and CDR2 is YNNKEL (reference sequence). The ends were cut back, 1 base at V and 1 base at J, with 5 bases in the middle. This CDR3 contains 14 residues.

V gene TRBV6-2 or TRBV6-3 combines with J gene TRBJ1-6; a weak D match, TRBD1 (5 bases). CDR3 size: 15 residues. Trimming cost V 5 bases and J 7 bases, with 15 bases left between them. The V gene's germline CDR1 is MNHEY and CDR2 SVGEGT. The chain's CDR3 is CASSPGTLGNSPLHF. In DNA form, the CDR3 reads TGTGCCAGCAGTCCCGGGACTTTGGGAAATTCACCCCTCCACTTT.

J is TRBJ1-2 and V is TRBV20-1, with TRBD1 identical over 8 bases. Per germline, CDR1 DFQATT and CDR2 SNEGSKA (reference sequence). There are 11 residues in the CDR3. V was clipped by 4 bases and J by 6 bases; unmatched bases: 1. CDR3 DNA sequence: TGCAGTGCTAACAGGGGGGATGGCTACACCTTC. Translated, it gives CSANRGDGYTF.

The sample holds one count of this clone. The chain has TRBV19 and TRBJ2-2; weak D call: TRBD1 (6 bases). CDR1 is LNHDA and CDR2 is SQIVND in the germline V gene (reference sequence). V shed 8 bases and J shed 1 base, with 11 bases lying between them. The CDR3 is 14 amino acids. The chain's CDR3 is CASRKTGNTGELFF. The DNA of the CDR3 is TGTGCCAGTCGTAAGACAGGGAACACCGGGGAGCTGTTTTTT.

The gene calls are TRBV7-2 and TRBJ1-1; TRBD1 might be the D (5 bases). Trimming stripped 3 bases from V and 2 bases from J, with 10 bases between. CDR3 size: 14 residues. Germline CDR1 SGHTA, CDR2 FQGNSA. CDR3 loop: CASSFWGINTEAFF. In DNA form, the CDR3 reads TGTGCCAGCAGCTTTTGGGGGATTAACACTGAAGCTTTCTTT.

The J gene is TRBJ2-3, the V gene TRBV4-3; D possibly matches TRBD1 or TRBD2 (5 bases each). The CDR3 has 17 amino acids. With 4 bases removed from V and 4 bases from J, the gap between germline ends came to 21 bases. Germline V gene lookup returns CDR1 LGHNA and CDR2 YSLEER. CDR3 in amino acids: CASSPTLGGLSPDTQYF. The CDR3 nucleotides read TGCGCCAGCAGCCCAACCCTTGGGGGTCTCTCCCCAGATACGCAGTATTTT.

The rearrangement uses TRBV6-5 and TRBJ1-1, with D possibly being TRBD1 (6 bases). V was clipped by 7 bases and J by 4 bases, with 13 bases between them. The CDR3 sequence is 13 residues long. Germline V gives CDR1 MNHEY, CDR2 SVGAGI. The CDR3 loop reads CASITGIRTEAFF. CDR3 nucleotides: TGTGCCAGCATTACAGGGATTCGCACTGAAGCTTTCTTT.

The rearrangement joins TRBV4-3 to TRBJ2-1; TRBD2 agrees at 7 bases. With V trimmed by 0 bases and J by 0 bases, 2 bases remained unmatched. CDR1 is LGHNA, CDR2 YSLEER, per germline. This CDR3 contains 16 residues. CDR3 sequence (DNA): TGCGCCAGCAGCCAAGATGGCGGGAGCTCCTACAATGAGCAGTTCTTC. Translated: CASSQDGGSSYNEQFF.

This chain connects TRBV6-2 or TRBV6-3 to TRBJ1-1; D remains unclear. The V end was cut by 2 bases, the J end by 11 bases, with 15 bases between. Germline lookup yields CDR1 MNHEY and CDR2 SVGEGT. This CDR3 is built from 13 residues. The CDR3 region is CASSYVLGSGAFF. CDR3 in DNA: TGTGCCAGCAGTTACGTCTTAGGGTCGGGGGCTTTCTTT.

This clone has only a few counts. This chain links TRBV2 with TRBJ2-2; a weak D match, TRBD1 (6 bases). The CDR3 consists of 15 residues. V was pared by 6 bases and J by 3 bases, with 14 bases between. CDR1 SNHLY and CDR2 FYNNEI come from the germline V gene. The CDR3 loop is CASSEQGQHTGELFF. CDR3 DNA sequence: TGTGCCAGCAGCGAACAGGGCCAACACACCGGGGAGCTGTTTTTT.

The chain links TRBV11-2 to TRBJ2-7, with D possibly being TRBD1 or TRBD2 (6 bases each). Deletions cut 1 base from V and 1 base from J, with 14 bases between. From germline, CDR1 is SGHAT and CDR2 FQNNGV. This CDR3 comprises 16 residues. The DNA for the CDR3 is TGTGCCAGCAGCTTAGTACAGGGCCGGGGGTCCTACGAGCAGTACTTC. As protein: CASSLVQGRGSYEQYF.

The chain employs TRBV20-1 and TRBJ1-5; D is unresolved. The CDR3 has 11 amino acids. Germline-derived CDR1 and CDR2 are DFQATT and SNEGSKA (reference sequence). V lost 4 bases and J lost 9, with 10 bases in between. CDR3 coding DNA: TGCAGTGCTAAGGTCCCCCTGCCCCAGCATTTT. Translated, it gives CSAKVPLPQHF.

The V gene is TRBV7-2, the J gene TRBJ2-6; D ambiguous. CDR1 is SGHTA and CDR2 is FQGNSA in the germline V gene. The CDR3 is 17 amino acids. The V end was cut by 5 bases, the J end by 0 bases, with 14 bases between. The CDR3 DNA is TGTGCCAGCAGCCCGGTGGGCGGAAACTCTGGGGCCAACGTCCTGACTTTC. The encoded protein is CASSPVGGNSGANVLTF.

This clone was seen once. The chain combines TRBV20-1 with TRBJ1-5, with a possible D match to TRBD1 (6 bases). Trimming took 3 bases from V and 0 from J, leaving 15 bases between them. This CDR3 region has 16 residues. The germline V gene encodes CDR1 DFQATT and CDR2 SNEGSKA (reference sequence). The CDR3 sequence is CSASPLEGDSNQPQHF. The CDR3 DNA follows: TGCAGTGCTAGTCCATTGGAGGGGGATAGCAATCAGCCCCAGCATTTT.

V gene TRBV12-3 or TRBV12-4 combines with J gene TRBJ2-1; D remains unclear. V lost 6 bases and J lost 4, with 10 bases in between. CDR3 size: 13 residues. The DNA of the CDR3 is TGTGCCAGCAGCCCCACAGTATACAATGAGCAGTTCTTC. It yields the protein CASSPTVYNEQFF.

Written as DNA, the CDR3 is TGTGCCAGCAGTAACGGGGCGTCGAAGGCAACTAATGAAAAACTGTTTTTT. It specifies CASSNGASKATNEKLFF. The chain recombines TRBV27 with TRBJ1-4, with D maybe TRBD1 (5 bases). V lost 5 bases and J lost 0, with 16 bases in between. In germline, CDR1 is MNHEY, CDR2 SMNVEV (reference sequence). This CDR3 spans 17 amino acids.

This clone was counted between two and nine times. The V call is TRBV7-9, the J call TRBJ2-3, with 10 bases lining up with TRBD1. The CDR3 totals 15 residues. Germline values: CDR1 SEHNR, CDR2 FQNEAQ (reference sequence). After removal of 3 bases from V and 0 bases from J, the junction contained 0 bases not matched to a gene. CDR3 in DNA: TGTGCCAGCAGCTTGGGACAGGGGAGCACAGATACGCAGTATTTT. Protein sequence: CASSLGQGSTDTQYF.

CDR3 protein: CATSERGFTDTQYF. In DNA, the CDR3 is TGTGCCACCTCGGAGAGGGGCTTCACAGATACGCAGTATTTT. The gene calls are TRBV6-4 and TRBJ2-3, with D perhaps assigned TRBD1 or TRBD2 (5 bases each). CDR3 length: 14 amino acids. Per germline, CDR1 MRHNA and CDR2 SNTAGT. Deletions cut 10 bases from V and 2 bases from J, with 16 bases between.